This T cell receptor beta chain emerged from a study of a mutant IDH1 vaccine in newly diagnosed glioma. Background on the study: Vaccinations, eight in total, occurred in weeks 1, 3, 5, 7, 11, 15, 19, 23. Vaccination started 4-6 weeks after radiotherapy alone, or with temozolomide cycles. The sex distribution of treated patients was around 60% male and around 38% female, with a mean age of 40.4 years.

As for this clone: What it binds is unknown.

Time point denoted: week 11, during vaccination. Vaccinated patients received 300 ug of mutant IDH1 20-mer peptide per dose, with topical imiquimod. Data came from immunoSEQ multiplex PCR; TCRdb stores just in-frame clones and leaves some out. Of 40,000 or so clones detected, around 84% appear once; the ten largest clones hold 2% to 2.5%. V shed 1 base and J shed 0 bases, with 7 bases lying between them. This CDR3 is 15 amino acids long. CDR1 LGHNA and CDR2 YNFKEQ come from the germline V gene. The source was PBMCs, collected from a glioma patient whose treatment included an IDH1 peptide vaccine. The sequence was obtained from a man aged 35 to 55 with glioma. The chain is built from TRBV4-2 and TRBJ2-1; D is possibly TRBD2 (5 bases). CDR3 sequence (DNA): TGTGCCAGCAGCCAAGGGCTAGCCTCCTACAATGAGCAGTTCTTC. This gives the protein CASSQGLASYNEQFF.